These T cell receptor beta chains were read from a single sample in a study of Graves' ophthalmopathy and Graves' hyperthyroidism. TCRdb analysed the multiplex PCR reads with MiXCR anew, one entry per CDR3 protein. The sample lists some 170,000 distinct CDR3 sequences, 39% occurring once. Material for sequencing was peripheral blood. These receptors came from a young man with Graves' ophthalmopathy. Each CDR3 is given with its conserved first and last residue. A D gene is named only where the DNA matches it firmly. The listing skips clone size in some rows; elsewhere it reads once, few, many or a size class.

D	V	J	size	DNA	CDR3
TRBD1	TRBV10-3	TRBJ2-2	NA	TGTGCCATCAGTGACGCCGGGACAGGAAGATCCGGGGAGCTGTTTTTT	CAISDAGTGRSGELFF
NA	TRBV7-2	TRBJ2-5	NA	TGTGCCAGCAGCCAGGTGGGGAGTGAGACCCAGTACTTC	CASSQVGSETQYF
TRBD1	TRBV7-2	TRBJ2-5	NA	TGTGCCAGCAGCTTAGTGACAGGGGGCGGGGAGACCCAGTACTTC	CASSLVTGGGETQYF
NA	TRBV30	TRBJ2-2	many	TGTGCCTGGAGTCTTCAGGGGAGGGCTACCGGGGAGCTGTTTTTT	CAWSLQGRATGELFF
NA	TRBV2	TRBJ1-5	many	TGTGCCAGCCGGGACGGGGCAGGGGTTAATCAGCCCCAGCATTTT	CASRDGAGVNQPQHF
NA	TRBV5-1	TRBJ2-3	NA	TGCGCCAGCAGCCCGACGGGCGGGACGGCAGATACGCAGTATTTT	CASSPTGGTADTQYF
TRBD2	TRBV20-1	TRBJ2-7	NA	TGCAGTGCTAGAGGCTCACTAGCGGGAGGCCCACTTTCCTACGAGCAGTACTTC	CSARGSLAGGPLSYEQYF
TRBD2	TRBV12-3/TRBV12-4	TRBJ2-5	NA	TGTGCCAGCAGTCGCCCAGCGGGGGAGGAGACCCAGTACTTC	CASSRPAGEETQYF
NA	TRBV6-5	TRBJ1-1	NA	TGTGCCAGCAGTTACGAGAGGGGGGGGATGACTGAAGCTTTCTTT	CASSYERGGMTEAFF
NA	TRBV27	TRBJ2-5	few	TGTGCCAGCAGTCCAGGGGAGTCGGGGACCCAGTACTTC	CASSPGESGTQYF
NA	TRBV12-3/TRBV12-4	TRBJ1-1	many	TGTGCCAGCAGGAAGACAGGGAACACTGAAGCTTTCTTT	CASRKTGNTEAFF
NA	TRBV28	TRBJ2-7	NA	TGTGCCAGCCAAGACAGGCCCTACGAGCAGTACTTC	CASQDRPYEQYF
NA	TRBV7-2	TRBJ2-7	NA	TGTGCCAGCAGCTTGACCGGGGCCTACGAGCAGTACTTC	CASSLTGAYEQYF
NA	TRBV27	TRBJ2-7	NA	TGTGCCAGCAGTTCAATCCGGGACCGTCTCTCCTACGAGCAGTACTTC	CASSSIRDRLSYEQYF
NA	TRBV6-1	TRBJ1-5	NA	TGTGCCAGCAGTGAACCTACAGGGAATCAGCCCCAGCATTTT	CASSEPTGNQPQHF
TRBD2	TRBV2	TRBJ2-5	once	TGTGCCAGCAGTGAGGGACTAGCGGGAGTTGAGACCCAGTACTTC	CASSEGLAGVETQYF
TRBD1	TRBV12-3/TRBV12-4	TRBJ1-1	NA	TGTGCCAGCAGATATTACAGGGGGATGAACACTGAAGCTTTCTTT	CASRYYRGMNTEAFF
NA	TRBV6-1	TRBJ1-1	few	TGTGCCAGCAGTACGGACGGTAACACTGAAGCTTTCTTT	CASSTDGNTEAFF
NA	TRBV20-1	TRBJ1-5	many	TGCAGTGCTACCGGGCCAGCGGGCAATCAGCCCCAGCATTTT	CSATGPAGNQPQHF
TRBD2	TRBV6-5	TRBJ2-5	many	TGTGCCAGCAGGGGGAGACTAGCGGGAGAGACCCAGTACTTC	CASRGRLAGETQYF
NA	TRBV9	TRBJ1-1	many	TGTGCCAGCAGCGCTATCTGGGCGAACACTGAAGCTTTCTTT	CASSAIWANTEAFF
NA	TRBV7-9	TRBJ2-4	NA	TGTGCCAGCAGCCAACGGGGGGCCAAAAACATTCAGTACTTC	CASSQRGAKNIQYF
NA	TRBV6-2/TRBV6-3	TRBJ2-7	once	TGTGCCAGCGCCGACAATCTCTACGAGCAGTACTTC	CASADNLYEQYF
TRBD1	TRBV19	TRBJ2-2	many	TGTGCCAGTAGTATAGTGGGGACAGTGGGCACCGGGGAGCTGTTTTTT	CASSIVGTVGTGELFF
NA	TRBV6-5	TRBJ2-7	many	TGTGCCAGCAGTTACGGAGGGAGCGAGCAGTACTTC	CASSYGGSEQYF
NA	TRBV10-3	TRBJ1-1	many	TGTGCCATCAGCGGTCGGGGGAATGAAGCTTTCTTT	CAISGRGNEAFF
NA	TRBV27	TRBJ2-7	NA	TGTGCCAGCAGTCCTAACCAGGCCGGGGGTGACGAGCAGTACTTC	CASSPNQAGGDEQYF
NA	TRBV12-3/TRBV12-4	TRBJ1-2	many	TGTGCCAGCAGACAGGGATCCTATGGCTACACCTTC	CASRQGSYGYTF
NA	TRBV6-6	TRBJ1-1	many	TGTGCCAGCAGTTACAGTATGAACACTGAAGCTTTCTTT	CASSYSMNTEAFF
NA	TRBV27	TRBJ1-2	few	TGTGCCAGCAGGGAGGAGGAAAACTATGGCTACACCTTC	CASREEENYGYTF
TRBD1	TRBV7-3	TRBJ2-7	NA	TGTGCCAGCGGACAGGGGGAAGGTTACGAGCAGTACTTC	CASGQGEGYEQYF
TRBD1	TRBV2	TRBJ1-2	NA	TGTGCCAGCAATGGACAGGGCCTACCCCACTATGGCTACACCTTC	CASNGQGLPHYGYTF
TRBD1	TRBV11-2	TRBJ1-3	few	TGTGCCAGCAGCCCGGGACAGGAGACGGCTACTGGAAACACCATATATTTT	CASSPGQETATGNTIYF
NA	TRBV12-3/TRBV12-4	TRBJ1-1	many	TGTGCCAGCAGCCCAGGCAGGGGTTTGGCTTTCTTT	CASSPGRGLAFF
NA	TRBV7-2	TRBJ2-5	many	TGTGCCAGCAGTAAAGCGAGATTCGAAGAGACCCAGTACTTC	CASSKARFEETQYF
TRBD1	TRBV12-3/TRBV12-4	TRBJ1-5	NA	TGTGCCAGCAGCCAAAGACAGGGAACGAGCAATCAGCCCCAGCATTTT	CASSQRQGTSNQPQHF
TRBD1	TRBV12-3/TRBV12-4	TRBJ1-2	NA	TGTGCCAGCAGCCTGGGACAGGGGATGGACGGCTACACCTTC	CASSLGQGMDGYTF
TRBD1	TRBV6-1	TRBJ1-2	NA	TGTGCCAGCAGTCCAAAGGGGACAGACTTTAACTATGGCTACACCTTC	CASSPKGTDFNYGYTF
TRBD2	TRBV11-2	TRBJ2-7	few	TGTGCCAGCAGCTCCCAGTCTAGCGGGACCCACTCCTACGAGCAGTACTTC	CASSSQSSGTHSYEQYF
TRBD2	TRBV28	TRBJ2-2	many	TGTGCCAGCAGTTTACTAGCGGGAGTGACCGGGGAGCTGTTTTTT	CASSLLAGVTGELFF
NA	TRBV20-1	TRBJ1-6	many	TGCACCTCCAGGGGCGGGAATTCACCCCTCCACTTT	CTSRGGNSPLHF